A single sample is the source of the 27 T cell receptor beta chains below, sequenced in a study of T cell responses to AZD1222 COVID-19 vaccine. Libraries were prepared by immunoSEQ multiplex PCR; TCRdb keeps only in-frame clonotypes and omits some of them. Here the sample spans 140,000 to 150,000 clones, about 93% being singletons. The sample was peripheral blood, taken on day 0 of AZD1222 vaccination. Every receptor here comes from an adult in good health.

The V and J genes are TRBV5-8 and TRBJ1-5, with 8 bases identical to TRBD1. The germline V gene encodes CDR1 SGHTS and CDR2 YDEGEE. After removal of 4 bases from V and 4 bases from J, the junction contained 7 bases not matched to a gene. The CDR3 sequence is 15 residues long. The DNA of the CDR3 is TGTGCCAGCAGCCCGAACAGGGGGATGAATCAGCCCCAGCATTTT. Translation gives CASSPNRGMNQPQHF.

The chain is built from TRBV28 and TRBJ1-4; D is unclear. V lost 2 bases to trimming and J lost 7 bases, with 2 bases between them. The germline V gene encodes CDR1 MDHEN and CDR2 SYDVKM. CDR3 length equals 11 residues. CDR3 sequence reads: CASSLGEKLFF. In nucleotides, the CDR3 is TGTGCCAGCAGTTTAGGTGAAAAACTGTTTTTT. The full variable domain, its missing parts supplied by reference TRBV28 and TRBJ1-4, is DVKVTQSSRYLVKRTGEKVFLECVQDMDHENMFWYRQDPGLGLRLIYFSYDVKMKEKGDIPEGYSVSREKKERFSLILESASTNQTSMYLCASSLGEKLFFGSGTQLSVL.

The chain links TRBV30 to TRBJ1-5; possible D gene TRBD1, 5 bases. Trimming stripped 5 bases from V and 0 bases from J, with 11 bases between. CDR1 GTSNPN and CDR2 SVGIG come from the germline V gene (reference sequence). This CDR3 has 14 amino acids. Written as DNA, the CDR3 is TGTGCCTGGGGTTTCACAGGTAGCAATCAGCCCCAGCATTTT. It is translated as CAWGFTGSNQPQHF.

V gene TRBV25-1 combines with J gene TRBJ1-2; 7 nucleotides align to TRBD1. Trimming at V came to 2 bases and at J to 14 bases, leaving 17 bases not matched to a gene. This CDR3 has 15 amino acids. Germline V lookup: CDR1 MGHDK, CDR2 SYGVNS. The CDR3 nucleotides read TGTGCCAGCAGTGAAGGACTCCGGGACAGTCTATCGTATACCTTC. Encoded protein: CASSEGLRDSLSYTF.

V and J are TRBV3-1 (or the pseudogene TRBV3-2) and TRBJ1-4; no firm D call. Germline loops: CDR1 LGHDT, CDR2 YNNKEL (reference sequence). V was pared by 0 bases and J by 5 bases, with 4 bases between. The CDR3 covers 13 residues. CDR3 nucleotides: TGTGCCAGCAGCCAAGAGGGGAATGAAAAACTGTTTTTT. Its protein product is CASSQEGNEKLFF.

This clone was counted once. V is TRBV6-5 and J is TRBJ2-7, with TRBD1 as a possible D gene (6 bases). Germline V gene lookup returns CDR1 MNHEY and CDR2 SVGAGI. This CDR3 is built from 15 residues. Trimming pared 6 bases from V and 0 bases from J, leaving 15 bases between. CDR3 amino acids: CASRSYTGTSYEQYF. The CDR3 DNA reads TGTGCCAGCAGGTCGTATACAGGGACCTCCTACGAGCAGTACTTC.

The table lists this clone with a count of one. This sequence joins TRBV7-2 and TRBJ2-3; D unresolved. V lost 3 bases and J 4 bases, leaving 5 bases between the germline ends. CDR3 length equals 12 residues. Germline-derived CDR1 and CDR2 are SGHTA and FQGNSA. The CDR3 region has the DNA TGTGCCAGCAGCTTTTGGGCAGATACGCAGTATTTT. This codes for CASSFWADTQYF.

The chain joins TRBV27 to TRBJ2-7; D might be TRBD2 (6 bases). CDR3 length equals 13 residues. V was trimmed by 5 bases and J by 7 bases, leaving 15 bases between them. Germline assignment: CDR1 MNHEY and CDR2 SMNVEV (reference sequence). The DNA of the CDR3 is TGTGCCAGCAGTCGAGATTATCGGGGGGAGCAGTACTTC. Translating it yields CASSRDYRGEQYF.

This sequence joins TRBV7-9 and TRBJ2-5; 9 bases map to TRBD2. The germline V gene encodes CDR1 SEHNR and CDR2 FQNEAQ (reference sequence). Trimming cost V 1 base and J 5 bases; bases outside gene matches: 2. This CDR3 comprises 14 residues. The CDR3 sequence is CASSLVTSGETQYF. The CDR3 DNA sequence: TGTGCCAGCAGCTTAGTTACTAGCGGGGAGACCCAGTACTTC.

The rearrangement links TRBV19 to TRBJ1-5; no reliable D call. Germline V gene lookup returns CDR1 LNHDA and CDR2 SQIVND (reference sequence). This CDR3 is built from 13 residues. The V end lost 2 bases, the J end lost 5 bases, and 7 bases lay between the germline ends. The CDR3 nucleotides are TGTGCCAGTAGTATAAGTCGGGATCAGCCCCAGCATTTT. This sequence encodes CASSISRDQPQHF.

This clone was seen once. The chain uses TRBV15 and TRBJ1-5; no firm D call. This CDR3 contains 16 residues. V lost 0 bases to trimming and J lost 4 bases, with 13 bases between them. From germline, CDR1 is LNHNV and CDR2 YYDKDF (reference sequence). CDR3 nucleotides: TGTGCCACCAGCAGAGATACCCTGATGAATAATCAGCCCCAGCATTTT. Translation: CATSRDTLMNNQPQHF. Full variable domain (missing parts from reference TRBV15 and TRBJ1-5): DAMVIQNPRYQVTQFGKPVTLSCSQTLNHNVMYWYQQKSSQAPKLLFHYYDKDFNNEADTPDNFQSRRPNTSFCFLDIRSPGLGDTAMYLCATSRDTLMNNQPQHFGDGTRLSIL.

The rearrangement links TRBV4-1 to TRBJ1-1; possible D gene TRBD1, 6 bases. V gave up 3 bases and J gave up 1 base, with 12 bases separating them. Germline CDR1 MGHRA, CDR2 YSYEKL. This CDR3 is 15 amino acids long. CDR3 sequence: CASSQFADRNTEAFF. CDR3 in DNA: TGCGCCAGCAGCCAGTTCGCGGACAGGAACACTGAAGCTTTCTTT.

This clone was seen a handful of times. CDR3 DNA sequence: TGTGCCAGCGTCCCCGACGGGGTGGGCGCTTTCTTT. It yields the protein CASVPDGVGAFF. The J gene is TRBJ1-1, the V gene TRBV12-3 or TRBV12-4; D remains unclear. Trimming took off 8 bases at V and 11 bases at J, with 18 bases between the two ends. The CDR3 runs to 12 residues.

This clone was counted a single time. The chain employs TRBV5-1 and TRBJ2-5; D is unclear. Per the germline V gene, CDR1 is SGHRS and CDR2 is YFSETQ. Trimming stripped 6 bases from V and 5 bases from J, with 11 bases between. This CDR3 has 12 amino acids. CDR3 sequence reads: CASNQNTETQYF. CDR3 DNA sequence: TGCGCCAGCAACCAGAACACGGAGACCCAGTACTTC.

The chain employs TRBV28 and TRBJ2-3; 7 nucleotides match TRBD1. This CDR3 is 15 amino acids long. Germline CDR1 is MDHEN and CDR2 is SYDVKM. Unmatched junction bases numbered 8, after V lost 6 bases and J lost 2 bases. The chain's CDR3 is CASRRMGTVTDTQYF. The DNA of the CDR3 is TGTGCCAGCAGGAGGATGGGGACAGTCACAGATACGCAGTATTTT. Supplemented by reference TRBV28 and TRBJ2-3, the full variable domain reads DVKVTQSSRYLVKRTGEKVFLECVQDMDHENMFWYRQDPGLGLRLIYFSYDVKMKEKGDIPEGYSVSREKKERFSLILESASTNQTSMYLCASRRMGTVTDTQYFGPGTRLTVL.

The chain is built from TRBV13 and TRBJ2-7; D is perhaps TRBD2 (6 bases). The CDR3 has 17 residues. V lost 4 bases and J 1 base, leaving 20 bases between the germline ends. CDR1 is PRHDT and CDR2 is FYEKMQ in the germline V gene (reference sequence). The chain's CDR3 is CASSSRLGGLASYEQYF. In DNA, the CDR3 is TGTGCCAGCAGCTCCCGCCTGGGGGGATTAGCGTCCTACGAGCAGTACTTC.

This chain joins TRBV4-3 and TRBJ1-1; D is ambiguous. This CDR3 is 14 amino acids long. The V gene's germline CDR1 is LGHNA and CDR2 YSLEER. Trimming shortened V by 0 bases and J by 5 bases, and 10 bases separated the two germline ends. CDR3 DNA sequence: TGCGCCAGCAGCCAAGAAGGCGGTAGGACTGAAGCTTTCTTT. Amino acid sequence: CASSQEGGRTEAFF.

V usage is TRBV3-1 (or the pseudogene TRBV3-2) and J usage is TRBJ1-1, with TRBD1 matching 8 bases. V dropped 2 bases and J dropped 7; count of bases not matched to a gene: 6. The V gene's germline CDR1 is LGHDT and CDR2 YNNKEL (reference sequence). This CDR3 is built from 14 residues. In DNA form, the CDR3 reads TGTGCCAGCAGCCAACCCAAGACAGGGGTTGAAGCTTTCTTT. Translating gives CASSQPKTGVEAFF.

J is TRBJ1-1 and V is TRBV18; TRBD1 matches 10 bases. J lost 7 bases, V lost 0 bases, and 5 bases had no gene match. The CDR3 covers 15 residues. Germline CDR1 and CDR2: KGHSH and LQKENI. CDR3 region: CASSPPTGGGGEAFF. CDR3 nucleotides: TGTGCCAGCTCACCACCGACAGGGGGCGGTGGTGAAGCTTTCTTT. Based on the CDR3 plus reference TRBV18 and TRBJ1-1, the full variable domain is NAGVMQNPRHLVRRRGQEARLRCSPMKGHSHVYWYRQLPEEGLKFMVYLQKENIIDESGMPKERFSAEFPKEGPSILRIQQVVRGDSAAYFCASSPPTGGGGEAFFGQGTRLTVV.

The chain's CDR3 is CASSFGAGWNTEAFF. DNA of the CDR3: TGTGCCAGCAGTTTCGGCGCAGGGTGGAACACTGAAGCTTTCTTT. This chain connects TRBV28 to TRBJ1-1; TRBD1 is a possible D gene (5 bases). The CDR3 is 15 residues long. CDR1 is MDHEN and CDR2 is SYDVKM in the germline V gene. V lost 3 bases and J lost 1, with 12 bases in between.

V gene TRBV18 combines with J gene TRBJ1-6; maybe TRBD1 (5 bases). CDR1 is KGHSH, CDR2 LQKENI, per germline. The CDR3 spans 15 residues. Trimming cost V 4 bases and J 5 bases, with 12 bases left between them. The chain's CDR3 is CASSLQGIDNSPLHF. CDR3 nucleotides: TGTGCCAGCTCACTGCAGGGAATAGATAATTCACCCCTCCACTTT.

This chain uses TRBV25-1 with TRBJ1-2; D is uncertain. Germline CDR1 is MGHDK and CDR2 is SYGVNS. Trimming pared 0 bases from V and 0 bases from J, leaving 5 bases between. CDR3 length equals 14 residues. The CDR3 loop is CASSEYTANYGYTF. CDR3 DNA: TGTGCCAGCAGTGAATATACAGCTAACTATGGCTACACCTTC.

The rearrangement links TRBV6-5 to TRBJ1-1; D gene unclear. Germline-derived CDR1 and CDR2 are MNHEY and SVGAGI. CDR3 length: 14 residues. V lost 6 bases and J lost 6, with 17 bases in between. In DNA form, the CDR3 reads TGTGCCAGCAGCTCGACGCTCCGGCGAGCTGAAGCTTTCTTT. Translation gives CASSSTLRRAEAFF.

The rearrangement links TRBV6-5 to TRBJ2-7; possibly TRBD1 for D (6 bases). Germline V CDR1 and CDR2: MNHEY, SVGAGI. This CDR3 contains 14 residues. The V gene lost 3 bases and the J gene lost 2 bases, with 11 bases spanning the gap. CDR3 in amino acids: CASSYGDTTYEQYF. The CDR3 region has the DNA TGTGCCAGCAGTTATGGGGACACCACCTACGAGCAGTACTTC.

The rearrangement joins TRBV28 to TRBJ1-4; D unresolved. V lost 4 bases and J lost 2, with 11 bases in between. Germline V lookup: CDR1 MDHEN, CDR2 SYDVKM. The CDR3 totals 15 residues. DNA for the CDR3: TGTGCCAGCAGTTCCGTTGAACGTACTAATGAAAAACTGTTTTTT. Translating gives CASSSVERTNEKLFF. The full variable domain, in which reference TRBV28 and TRBJ1-4 provide the parts outside the CDR3, is DVKVTQSSRYLVKRTGEKVFLECVQDMDHENMFWYRQDPGLGLRLIYFSYDVKMKEKGDIPEGYSVSREKKERFSLILESASTNQTSMYLCASSSVERTNEKLFFGSGTQLSVL.

The chain carries TRBV6-5 and TRBJ1-2; the D gene is possibly TRBD1 (5 bases). The V gene lost 0 bases and the J gene lost 5 bases, with 7 bases spanning the gap. The CDR3 is 13 amino acids. Germline V gene sequence: CDR1 MNHEY, CDR2 SVGAGI. The CDR3 region is CASSYSRGYGYTF. The CDR3 region has the DNA TGTGCCAGCAGTTACTCTCGGGGGTATGGCTACACCTTC.

This chain uses TRBV29-1 with TRBJ2-3, with D possibly being TRBD1 (7 bases). The V and J ends lost 4 bases and 6 bases respectively, with 14 bases between them. CDR3 length equals 13 residues. Germline V gives CDR1 SQVTM, CDR2 ANQGSEA. The CDR3 region has the DNA TGCAGCGTTGCAGGGGGGTTTTCGGATACGCAGTATTTT. Translation: CSVAGGFSDTQYF.